This TCR beta chain was sequenced for a study of human T cells and chemical hapten exposure. This clonotype was picked up many times. TCRdb called the RACE reads again in MiXCR, with one record for every CDR3 protein. The sample lists about 400,000 distinct CDR3 sequences; just under 6.5% were seen once. Indicated time point: patch test 2, 6 weeks after DPC sensitization. Treatment specified: therapeutic diphenylcyclopropenone sensitization with weekly scalp DPC. Specimen: whole blood, collected in connection with sensitization to the hapten diphenylcyclopropenone (DPC). This TCR was sampled from a woman in her late teens or twenties with alopecia areata. Some clones in this sample may be carry-over from other donors' samples.

In nucleotides, the CDR3 is TGTGCCAGCAGCTTAGTTCTGATCGGCACTGAAGCTTTCTTT. It yields the protein CASSLVLIGTEAFF. This sequence joins TRBV11-2 and TRBJ1-1; D unclear. The CDR3 is made up of 14 amino acids. Germline V CDR1 and CDR2: SGHAT, FQNNGV. V dropped 1 base and J dropped 4 bases, with 10 bases sitting between them.